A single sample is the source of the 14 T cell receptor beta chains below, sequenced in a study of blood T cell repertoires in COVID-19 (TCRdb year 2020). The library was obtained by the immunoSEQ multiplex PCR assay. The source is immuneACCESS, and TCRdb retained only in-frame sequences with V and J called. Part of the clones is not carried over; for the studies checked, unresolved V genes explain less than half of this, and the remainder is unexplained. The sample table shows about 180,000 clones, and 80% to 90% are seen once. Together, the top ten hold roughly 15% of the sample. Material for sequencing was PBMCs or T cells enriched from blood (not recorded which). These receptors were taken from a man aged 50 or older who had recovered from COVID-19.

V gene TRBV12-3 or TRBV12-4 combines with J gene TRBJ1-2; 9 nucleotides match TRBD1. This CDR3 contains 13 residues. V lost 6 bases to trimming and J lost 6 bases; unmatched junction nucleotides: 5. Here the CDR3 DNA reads TGTGCCAGCAGCCCCGGGACAGGGCATGGCTACACCTTC. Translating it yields CASSPGTGHGYTF.

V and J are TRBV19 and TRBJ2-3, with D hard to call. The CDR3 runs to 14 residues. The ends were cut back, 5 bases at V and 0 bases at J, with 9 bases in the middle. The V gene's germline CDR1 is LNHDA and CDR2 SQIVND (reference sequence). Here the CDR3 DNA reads TGTGCCAGTAGTCCGAGGTCTAGCACAGATACGCAGTATTTT. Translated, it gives CASSPRSSTDTQYF.

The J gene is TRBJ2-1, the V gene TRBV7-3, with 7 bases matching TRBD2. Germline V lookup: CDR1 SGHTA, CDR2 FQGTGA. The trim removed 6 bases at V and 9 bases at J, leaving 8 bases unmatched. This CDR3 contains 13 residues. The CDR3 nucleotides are TGTGCCAGCAGTTCTAGACTAGCTGTTGAGCAGTTCTTC. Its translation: CASSSRLAVEQFF.

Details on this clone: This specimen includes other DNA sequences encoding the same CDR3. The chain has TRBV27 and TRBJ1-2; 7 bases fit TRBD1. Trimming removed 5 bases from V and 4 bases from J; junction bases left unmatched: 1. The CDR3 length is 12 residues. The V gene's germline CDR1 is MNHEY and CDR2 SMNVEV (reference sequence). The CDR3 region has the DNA TGTGCCAGCAGTCGACAGGGCTATGGCTACACCTTC. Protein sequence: CASSRQGYGYTF.

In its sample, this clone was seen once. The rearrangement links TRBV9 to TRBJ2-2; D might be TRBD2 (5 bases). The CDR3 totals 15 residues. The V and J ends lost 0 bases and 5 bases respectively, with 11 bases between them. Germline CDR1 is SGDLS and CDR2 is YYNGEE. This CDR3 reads CASSVASSRTGELFF. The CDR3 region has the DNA TGTGCCAGCAGCGTAGCCTCTAGCCGGACCGGGGAGCTGTTTTTT.

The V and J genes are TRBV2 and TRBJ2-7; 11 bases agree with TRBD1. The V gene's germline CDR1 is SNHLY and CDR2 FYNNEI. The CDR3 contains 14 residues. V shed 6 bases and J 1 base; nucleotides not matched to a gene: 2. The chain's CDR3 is CASRRDRGSYEQYF. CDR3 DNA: TGTGCCAGCAGAAGGGACAGGGGGTCCTACGAGCAGTACTTC.

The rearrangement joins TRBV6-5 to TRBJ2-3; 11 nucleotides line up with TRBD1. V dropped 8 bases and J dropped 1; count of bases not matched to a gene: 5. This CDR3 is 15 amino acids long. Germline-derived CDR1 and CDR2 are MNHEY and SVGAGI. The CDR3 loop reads CASWTDRGRTDTQYF. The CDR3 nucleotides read TGTGCCAGCTGGACGGACAGGGGGCGCACAGATACGCAGTATTTT.

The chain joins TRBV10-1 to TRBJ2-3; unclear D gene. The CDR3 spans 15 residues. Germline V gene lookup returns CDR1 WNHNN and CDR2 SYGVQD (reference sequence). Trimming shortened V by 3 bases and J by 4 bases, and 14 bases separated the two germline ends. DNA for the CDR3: TGCGCCAGCAGTGAAGGCGGAGCGAGGCCAGATACGCAGTATTTT. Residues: CASSEGGARPDTQYF.

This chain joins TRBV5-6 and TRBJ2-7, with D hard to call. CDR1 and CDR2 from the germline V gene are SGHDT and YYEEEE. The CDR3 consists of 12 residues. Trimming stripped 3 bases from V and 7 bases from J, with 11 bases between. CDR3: CASSWALGEQYF. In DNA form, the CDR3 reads TGTGCCAGCAGCTGGGCCTTGGGTGAGCAGTACTTC.

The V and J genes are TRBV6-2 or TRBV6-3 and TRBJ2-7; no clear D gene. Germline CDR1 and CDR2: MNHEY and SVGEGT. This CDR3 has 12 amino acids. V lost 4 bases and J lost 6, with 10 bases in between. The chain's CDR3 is CASSFSSAEQYF. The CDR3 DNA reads TGTGCCAGCAGTTTCAGCAGCGCCGAGCAGTACTTC.

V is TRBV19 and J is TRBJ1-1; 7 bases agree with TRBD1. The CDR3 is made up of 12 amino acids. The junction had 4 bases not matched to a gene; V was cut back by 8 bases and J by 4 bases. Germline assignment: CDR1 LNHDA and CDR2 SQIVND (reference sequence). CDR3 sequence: CASYNRGTEAFF. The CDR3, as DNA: TGTGCCAGTTACAACAGGGGCACTGAAGCTTTCTTT.

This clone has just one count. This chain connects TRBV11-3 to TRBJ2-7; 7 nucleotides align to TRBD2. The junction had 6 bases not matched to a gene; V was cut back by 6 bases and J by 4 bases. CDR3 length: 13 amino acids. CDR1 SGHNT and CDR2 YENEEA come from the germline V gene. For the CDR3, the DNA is TGTGCCAGCAGTCGGCAGGGAGGGTACGAGCAGTACTTC. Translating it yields CASSRQGGYEQYF.

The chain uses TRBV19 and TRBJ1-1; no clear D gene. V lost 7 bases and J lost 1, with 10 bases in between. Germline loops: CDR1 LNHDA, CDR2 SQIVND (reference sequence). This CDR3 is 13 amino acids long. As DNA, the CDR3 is TGTGCCAGTATCCAGACTGCGAACACTGAAGCTTTCTTT. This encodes CASIQTANTEAFF. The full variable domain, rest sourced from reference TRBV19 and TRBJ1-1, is DGGITQSPKYLFRKEGQNVTLSCEQNLNHDAMYWYRQDPGQGLRLIYYSQIVNDFQKGDIAEGYSVSREKKESFPLTVTSAQKNPTAFYLCASIQTANTEAFFGQGTRLTVV.

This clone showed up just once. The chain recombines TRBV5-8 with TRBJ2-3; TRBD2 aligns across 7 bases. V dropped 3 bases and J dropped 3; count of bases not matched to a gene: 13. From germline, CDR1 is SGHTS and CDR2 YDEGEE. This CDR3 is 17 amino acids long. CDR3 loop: CASSSNLARGVTDTQYF. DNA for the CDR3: TGTGCCAGCAGCTCCAACCTAGCACGGGGGGTTACAGATACGCAGTATTTT.